A selection of T cell receptor beta chains follows, all from one sample in a study of graft-versus-host responses after intestinal transplantation. Measured with immunoSEQ multiplex PCR; TCRdb has only the in-frame clones, and not every one. In the table there are 80,000 to 100,000 clones, about four fifths of which are singletons. No antigens are known for them. The sample consisted of unstimulated CD8+ T cells sorted from spleen or lymph node cells, taken before intestinal transplant. Receptor source: a human donor who received an intestinal transplant. Each CDR3 is given with its conserved first and last residue. The D gene is left open where the match is weak.

j_call v_call d_call cdr3_aa
TRBJ2-1 TRBV27 . CASSSSNEQFF
TRBJ2-7 TRBV30 . CAWSLVGTNEQYF
TRBJ2-1 TRBV6-6 . CASGLFASYNEQFF
TRBJ1-1 TRBV2 TRBD1 CASSARQGKYGEAFF
TRBJ2-7 TRBV9 . CASSVGGLSSYEQYF
TRBJ2-7 TRBV5-8 . CASSFGRDFYEQYF
TRBJ1-1 TRBV14 . CASSHTGFLGTEAFF
TRBJ1-2 TRBV29-1 . CSVEAVGFYGYTF
TRBJ2-1 TRBV7-9 TRBD1 CASSLDRAREQFF
TRBJ1-2 TRBV20-1 TRBD1 CSARWDSQF
TRBJ1-2 TRBV7-6 . CASSSLPLANYGYTF
TRBJ2-1 TRBV28 . CASSLGQSSYNEQFF